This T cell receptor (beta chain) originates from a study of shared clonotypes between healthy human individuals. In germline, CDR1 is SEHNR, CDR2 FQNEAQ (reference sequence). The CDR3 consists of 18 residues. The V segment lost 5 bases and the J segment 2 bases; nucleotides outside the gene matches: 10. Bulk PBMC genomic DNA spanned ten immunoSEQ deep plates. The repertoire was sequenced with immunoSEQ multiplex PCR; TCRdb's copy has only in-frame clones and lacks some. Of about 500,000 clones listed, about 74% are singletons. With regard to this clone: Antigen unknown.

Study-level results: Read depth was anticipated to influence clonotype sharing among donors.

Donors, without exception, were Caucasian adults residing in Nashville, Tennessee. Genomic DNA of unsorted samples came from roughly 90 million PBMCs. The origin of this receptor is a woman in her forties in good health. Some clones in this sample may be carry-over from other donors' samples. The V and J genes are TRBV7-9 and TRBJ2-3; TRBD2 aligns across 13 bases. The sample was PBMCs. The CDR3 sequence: CASSPRRTSGRYTDTQYF. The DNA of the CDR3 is TGTGCCAGCAGCCCCCGTCGGACTAGCGGGAGATACACAGATACGCAGTATTTT.